This passage covers 26 T cell receptor beta chains from one sample sequenced in a study of OX40 agonist ivuxolimab in advanced cancers. Libraries were prepared by immunoSEQ multiplex PCR; TCRdb keeps only in-frame clonotypes and omits some of them. The sample consists of under 30,000 clones, around 85% of them appearing once. Here the sequenced sample was CD4+ or CD8+ T cells sorted from blood, taken in a trial of the OX40 agonist ivuxolimab. The receptors were gathered from an adult with an advanced solid tumor such as melanoma, head and neck, liver or kidney cancer.

The table lists this clone with a few counts. V usage is TRBV19 and J usage is TRBJ2-5, with TRBD2 matching 11 bases. Per the germline V gene, CDR1 is LNHDA and CDR2 is SQIVND (reference sequence). The trim removed 1 base at V and 5 bases at J, leaving 3 bases unmatched. This CDR3 region has 15 residues. CDR3 loop: CASSIASGRRETQYF. The CDR3 DNA sequence: TGTGCCAGTAGTATAGCTAGCGGGAGGAGGGAGACCCAGTACTTC.

The chain joins TRBV5-4 to TRBJ1-4; no clear D. Trimming shortened V by 4 bases and J by 5 bases, and 12 bases separated the two germline ends. Germline V CDR1 and CDR2: SGHNT, YYREEE (reference sequence). The CDR3 runs to 14 residues. CDR3 coding DNA: TGTGCCAGCAGCCCTGGAGGCGGAAATGAAAAACTGTTTTTT. The encoded protein is CASSPGGGNEKLFF. The whole variable domain, filled in from reference TRBV5-4 and TRBJ1-4, reads ETGVTQSPTHLIKTRGQQVTLRCSSQSGHNTVSWYQQALGQGPQFIFQYYREEENGRGNFPPRFSGLQFPNYSSELNVNALELDDSALYLCASSPGGGNEKLFFGSGTQLSVL.

This sequence joins TRBV7-8 and TRBJ2-7; 7 bases are a match to TRBD1. CDR3 length: 16 residues. The V gene end was trimmed by 0 bases and the J gene end by 0 bases; junction bases not matched to a gene: 5. The V gene's germline CDR1 is SGHVS and CDR2 FQNEAQ. The CDR3 loop reads CASSLARTGASYEQYF. The DNA for the CDR3 is TGTGCCAGCAGCTTAGCCCGGACAGGAGCCTCCTACGAGCAGTACTTC.

The gene calls are TRBV5-5 and TRBJ2-7; D not resolved. The CDR3 is made up of 16 amino acids. The germline V gene has CDR1 SGHKS and CDR2 YYEKEE (reference sequence). The V and J ends lost 0 bases and 2 bases respectively, with 15 bases between them. CDR3 coding DNA: TGTGCCAGCAGCTTGGCCTCGGCAGGTCATACCTACGAGCAGTACTTC. Translating gives CASSLASAGHTYEQYF.

The chain recombines TRBV10-3 with TRBJ1-2; maybe TRBD1 (5 bases). Germline loops: CDR1 ENHRY, CDR2 SYGVKD. CDR3 length: 19 amino acids. V lost 0 bases to trimming and J lost 4 bases, with 24 bases between them. Here the CDR3 reads CAISESSNSYGGIRYGYTF. The DNA of the CDR3 is TGTGCCATCAGTGAGTCGAGTAACAGCTATGGGGGAATTCGCTATGGCTACACCTTC.

The J gene is TRBJ2-1, the V gene TRBV29-1, with D uncertain. Between the trimmed V and J ends, which lost 1 base and 6 bases, there was a span of 22 bases. The CDR3 is made up of 17 amino acids. Germline V gene lookup returns CDR1 SQVTM and CDR2 ANQGSEA. CDR3 amino acids: CSVEATLHHGQSNEQFF. The CDR3, as DNA: TGCAGCGTTGAAGCCACTCTCCACCACGGGCAGTCCAATGAGCAGTTCTTC.

CDR3 amino acids: CASSRPAGDIQYF. In DNA, the CDR3 is TGTGCCAGCAGCCGGCCGGCGGGGGACATTCAGTACTTC. This chain connects TRBV7-9 to TRBJ2-4, with 7 bases that match TRBD2. CDR1 and CDR2 (germline): SEHNR, FQNEAQ (reference sequence). The CDR3 is 13 residues long. Trimming cost V 5 bases and J 8 bases; bases outside gene matches: 6.

The CDR3 region has the DNA TGCGCCAGCAGCACACAGAGCTCTGGGGCCAACGTCCTGACTTTC. It is translated as CASSTQSSGANVLTF. The chain couples TRBV5-1 to TRBJ2-6; D is unresolved. This CDR3 comprises 15 residues. Germline values: CDR1 SGHRS, CDR2 YFSETQ. Deletions cut 4 bases from V and 0 bases from J, with 8 bases between.

The rearrangement uses TRBV7-2 and TRBJ2-2, with D uncertain. Trimming removed 5 bases from V and 5 bases from J, with 12 bases in between. This CDR3 region has 14 residues. In germline, CDR1 is SGHTA, CDR2 FQGNSA. The CDR3, as DNA: TGTGCCAGCAGCCCTACGGCGGTGACCGGGGAGCTGTTTTTT. Encoded protein: CASSPTAVTGELFF. The full variable domain, in which reference TRBV7-2 and TRBJ2-2 provide the parts outside the CDR3, is GAGVSQSPSNKVTEKGKDVELRCDPISGHTALYWYRQSLGQGLEFLIYFQGNSAPDKSGLPSDRFSAERTGGSVSTLTIQRTQQEDSAVYLCASSPTAVTGELFFGEGSRLTVL.

The rearrangement links TRBV7-3 to TRBJ2-3; D possibly matches TRBD1 or TRBD2 (5 bases each). With 2 bases removed from V and 4 bases from J, the gap between germline ends came to 7 bases. Germline V gene data show CDR1 as SGHTA and CDR2 as FQGTGA. The CDR3 sequence is 13 residues long. For the CDR3, the DNA is TGTGCCAGCAGCTTAGGGGGACCAGATACGCAGTATTTT. Translating it yields CASSLGGPDTQYF.

The rearrangement links TRBV7-3 to TRBJ2-3, with D unresolved. This CDR3 is built from 14 residues. The germline V gene has CDR1 SGHTA and CDR2 FQGTGA. V was pared by 3 bases and J by 4 bases, with 11 bases between. The CDR3 sequence: CASSLAPDPDTQYF. CDR3 nucleotides: TGTGCCAGCAGCTTGGCCCCGGACCCAGATACGCAGTATTTT.

The chain is built from TRBV4-2 and TRBJ2-1; D remains ambiguous. V shed 5 bases and J shed 5 bases, with 13 bases lying between them. Germline values: CDR1 LGHNA, CDR2 YNFKEQ. This CDR3 comprises 14 residues. Here the CDR3 reads CASSFGPSNNEQFF. The CDR3 DNA sequence: TGTGCCAGCAGCTTTGGTCCCAGTAACAATGAGCAGTTCTTC.

This chain connects TRBV5-4 to TRBJ2-2, with a tentative D call TRBD2 (6 bases). The CDR3 has 14 amino acids. From germline, CDR1 is SGHNT and CDR2 YYREEE (reference sequence). V lost 1 base and J lost 7, with 11 bases in between. For the CDR3, the DNA is TGTGCCAGCAGCTTGCAGGGAGGCGGCGGGGAGCTGTTTTTT. Translated: CASSLQGGGGELFF.

This rearrangement joins TRBV7-2 to TRBJ2-5, with D possibly being TRBD1 (6 bases). The germline V gene has CDR1 SGHTA and CDR2 FQGNSA. Trimming took 3 bases from V and 1 from J, leaving 12 bases between them. The CDR3 spans 15 residues. CDR3: CASSFSRDIQETQYF. In DNA, the CDR3 is TGTGCCAGCAGCTTCAGCCGGGACATCCAAGAGACCCAGTACTTC.

The J gene is TRBJ2-1, the V gene TRBV30; 10 nucleotides match TRBD1. The CDR3 is 16 residues long. V lost 0 bases to trimming and J lost 2 bases; unmatched junction nucleotides: 4. Germline V CDR1 and CDR2: GTSNPN, SVGIG (reference sequence). CDR3 coding DNA: TGTGCCTGGAGTGTGAGTGGACAGGGGGCCTACAATGAGCAGTTCTTC. Protein product: CAWSVSGQGAYNEQFF.

The chain's CDR3 is CASSPDRGWTDTQYF. CDR3 nucleotide sequence: TGTGCCAGCAGCCCCGACAGGGGATGGACAGATACGCAGTATTTT. The chain recombines TRBV7-2 with TRBJ2-3; TRBD1 agrees at 8 bases. CDR3 length: 15 residues. V was pared by 5 bases and J by 3 bases, with 7 bases of the junction left unmatched. CDR1 SGHTA and CDR2 FQGNSA come from the germline V gene.

Only a few counts were recorded for this clone. This chain links TRBV27 with TRBJ2-1; 10 nucleotides align to TRBD2. The CDR3 totals 16 residues. The germline CDR1 and CDR2 sequences are MNHEY and SMNVEV (reference sequence). Germline trimming cut 5 bases from V and 9 bases from J; bases unmatched to any gene: 13. This chain's CDR3 is CASSIPPGLAGVEQFF. CDR3 bases: TGTGCCAGCAGTATACCCCCCGGGCTAGCGGGGGTTGAGCAGTTCTTC.

This rearrangement joins TRBV7-9 to TRBJ1-2; 9 bases align to TRBD1. CDR3 length: 14 residues. Germline trimming cut 5 bases from V and 8 bases from J; bases unmatched to any gene: 9. Germline CDR1 and CDR2: SEHNR and FQNEAQ (reference sequence). The CDR3 reads CASSPGQGFGGYTF. The CDR3 nucleotides read TGTGCCAGCAGCCCGGGACAGGGATTCGGCGGCTACACCTTC.

This clone appeared a single time. This chain uses TRBV18 with TRBJ1-2, with D possibly matching TRBD1 (5 bases). The V gene's germline CDR1 is KGHSH and CDR2 LQKENI. The CDR3 consists of 15 residues. The V end lost 3 bases, the J end lost 8 bases, and 19 bases lay between the germline ends. CDR3 DNA: TGTGCCAGCTCACCGCAAAGCCACGGGGCGGGAGGCTACACCTTC. This encodes CASSPQSHGAGGYTF.

The chain recombines TRBV10-2 with TRBJ2-3, with TRBD2 matching 10 bases. The junction had 8 bases not matched to a gene; V was cut back by 7 bases and J by 4 bases. This CDR3 is 15 amino acids long. Looked up from germline, CDR1 is WSHSY and CDR2 is SAAADI. As DNA, the CDR3 is TGCGCCAGCACCTTGAGCGGGAGGGGGGCAGATACGCAGTATTTT. Protein product: CASTLSGRGADTQYF.

V usage is TRBV7-9 and J usage is TRBJ2-2; the D gene is possibly TRBD2 (5 bases). The germline V gene encodes CDR1 SEHNR and CDR2 FQNEAQ (reference sequence). The CDR3 runs to 16 residues. Trimming cost V 5 bases and J 1 base, with 14 bases left between them. CDR3 nucleotide sequence: TGTGCCAGCAGCCCGGACGTTGGAGGGAACACCGGGGAGCTGTTTTTT. Translation gives CASSPDVGGNTGELFF.

The V and J genes are TRBV25-1 and TRBJ2-7; D possibly matches TRBD1 or TRBD2 (5 bases each). Per the germline V gene, CDR1 is MGHDK and CDR2 is SYGVNS. V lost 5 bases and J lost 2, with 10 bases in between. The CDR3 runs to 13 residues. For the CDR3, the DNA is TGTGCCAGCAGTAAGGGGACGGCCTACGAGCAGTACTTC. Amino acid sequence: CASSKGTAYEQYF.

This clone was detected a few times. V and J are TRBV4-3 and TRBJ1-6; 12 positions agree with TRBD1. Germline V lookup: CDR1 LGHNA, CDR2 YSLEER. The junction had 3 bases not matched to a gene; V was cut back by 0 bases and J by 6 bases. The CDR3 runs to 17 residues. Here the CDR3 reads CASSQEGDRGLNSPLHF. The CDR3, as DNA: TGCGCCAGCAGCCAAGAGGGGGACAGGGGGCTTAATTCACCCCTCCACTTT.

The CDR3 region has the DNA TGTGCCAGCAGCTCCCTCCGGGGACGGCATAGCAATCAGCCCCAGCATTTT. Protein sequence: CASSSLRGRHSNQPQHF. This chain uses TRBV5-6 with TRBJ1-5; a possible D gene is TRBD1 (5 bases). The germline gives CDR1 SGHDT, CDR2 YYEEEE. The CDR3 has 17 amino acids. V lost 3 bases and J 0 bases, leaving 16 bases between the germline ends.

The J gene is TRBJ1-4, the V gene TRBV6-6; D not certain. This CDR3 is 14 amino acids long. V lost 8 bases to trimming and J lost 0 bases, with 10 bases between them. Germline CDR1 MNHNY, CDR2 SVGAGI (reference sequence). CDR3 amino acids: CASRLGATNEKLFF. CDR3 bases: TGTGCCAGCCGACTCGGCGCAACTAATGAAAAACTGTTTTTT.

The CDR3 DNA is TGTGCCAGCACCCCGGTTGAGGACAGGGGCCACACTGAAGCTTTCTTT. It codes for CASTPVEDRGHTEAFF. This sequence joins TRBV13 and TRBJ1-1; TRBD1 matches 9 bases. CDR1 PRHDT and CDR2 FYEKMQ come from the germline V gene (reference sequence). The CDR3 spans 16 residues. After removal of 7 bases from V and 3 bases from J, the junction contained 12 bases not matched to a gene.